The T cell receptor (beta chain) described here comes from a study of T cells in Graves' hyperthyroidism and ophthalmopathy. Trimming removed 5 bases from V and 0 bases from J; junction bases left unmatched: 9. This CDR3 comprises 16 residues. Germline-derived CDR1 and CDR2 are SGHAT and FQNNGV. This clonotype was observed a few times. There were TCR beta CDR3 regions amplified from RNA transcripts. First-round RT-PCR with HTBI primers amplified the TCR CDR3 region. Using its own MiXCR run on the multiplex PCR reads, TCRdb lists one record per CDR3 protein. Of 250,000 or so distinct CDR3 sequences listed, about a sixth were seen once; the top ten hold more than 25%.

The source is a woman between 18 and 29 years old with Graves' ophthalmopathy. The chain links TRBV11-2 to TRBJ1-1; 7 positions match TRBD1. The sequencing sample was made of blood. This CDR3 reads CASSIGQGGLNTEAFF. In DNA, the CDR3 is TGTGCCAGCAGCATAGGGCAGGGGGGGCTGAACACTGAAGCTTTCTTT.